These 10 T cell receptor beta chains were sequenced from one sample in a study of T cell clones after liver transplantation. Only in-frame clones appear in the TCRdb table, and some are missing; sequencing was by immunoSEQ multiplex PCR. Of roughly 70,000 clones detected, under 90% appear once; the ten largest clones hold about 0.64%. The source material was CD4+ T cells from blood, sampled before liver transplant. These receptors were collected from a human donor who received a liver transplant.

The V gene is TRBV7-2, the J gene TRBJ2-2; TRBD2 agrees at 11 bases. CDR1 is SGHTA, CDR2 FQGNSA, per germline. Losses at the gene ends were 1 base for V and 5 bases for J; bases not matched to a gene: 6. This CDR3 has 17 amino acids. DNA of the CDR3: TGTGCCAGCAGCTTAGATTCGGCTAGCGGGAGGACCGGGGAGCTGTTTTTT. Amino acids: CASSLDSASGRTGELFF. Complete variable domain (other parts from reference TRBV7-2 and TRBJ2-2): GAGVSQSPSNKVTEKGKDVELRCDPISGHTALYWYRQSLGQGLEFLIYFQGNSAPDKSGLPSDRFSAERTGGSVSTLTIQRTQQEDSAVYLCASSLDSASGRTGELFFGEGSRLTVL.

V usage is TRBV9 and J usage is TRBJ2-3; TRBD2 is a possible D gene (6 bases). Trimming stripped 4 bases from V and 2 bases from J, with 17 bases between. The CDR3 spans 16 residues. Germline V gene lookup returns CDR1 SGDLS and CDR2 YYNGEE. The CDR3 DNA is TGTGCCAGCAGCCCCCGGGGTAGCGGCACCACAGATACGCAGTATTTT. It codes for CASSPRGSGTTDTQYF.

The gene calls are TRBV2 and TRBJ1-2; 8 bases are shared with TRBD1. The germline CDR1 and CDR2 sequences are SNHLY and FYNNEI. The CDR3 is made up of 14 amino acids. V trimming: 6 bases; J trimming: 7 bases; junction bases outside the gene matches: 10. This CDR3 reads CASSLQGVISGYTF. Written as DNA, the CDR3 is TGTGCCAGCAGCCTACAGGGGGTTATAAGTGGCTACACCTTC.

This chain links TRBV19 with TRBJ1-3; D call uncertain. V was clipped by 5 bases and J by 2 bases, with 16 bases between them. The germline gives CDR1 LNHDA, CDR2 SQIVND (reference sequence). This CDR3 region has 16 residues. The CDR3 sequence: CASSWIRTTAGNTIYF. CDR3 coding DNA: TGTGCCAGTAGTTGGATAAGGACCACGGCTGGAAACACCATATATTTT.

This clone was picked up a small number of times. This sequence joins TRBV11-2 and TRBJ1-3; TRBD1 is a possible D gene (6 bases). In germline, CDR1 is SGHAT, CDR2 FQNNGV. V was trimmed by 6 bases and J by 1 base, leaving 19 bases between them. CDR3 size: 17 residues. CDR3 in amino acids: CASSQITGTPSGNTIYF. CDR3 DNA sequence: TGTGCCAGCAGTCAAATCACCGGGACACCGTCTGGAAACACCATATATTTT.

The chain has TRBV25-1 and TRBJ1-1; a weak D match, TRBD1 (5 bases). V lost 1 base, J lost 4 bases, and 13 bases lay in between. The germline CDR1 and CDR2 sequences are MGHDK and SYGVNS. The CDR3 consists of 15 residues. CDR3 DNA sequence: TGTGCCAGCAGTGAATGGGGGACGGGGAGCACTGAAGCTTTCTTT. Its protein is CASSEWGTGSTEAFF.

This chain connects TRBV6-5 to TRBJ2-1, with D unresolved. This CDR3 is 12 amino acids long. Per germline, CDR1 MNHEY and CDR2 SVGAGI. V lost 6 bases and J 11 bases, leaving 14 bases between the germline ends. CDR3 region: CASSAGPLKQFF. Here the CDR3 DNA reads TGTGCCAGCAGCGCAGGACCCCTTAAGCAGTTCTTC.

The rearrangement joins TRBV28 to TRBJ1-1; 7 bases align to TRBD1. CDR1 is MDHEN and CDR2 is SYDVKM in the germline V gene. There are 13 residues in the CDR3. V lost 5 bases and J lost 5; bases outside the gene matches: 5. CDR3 sequence reads: CASSPQGGTEAFF. The CDR3 DNA is TGTGCCAGCAGTCCCCAGGGGGGGACTGAAGCTTTCTTT.

V gene TRBV5-6 combines with J gene TRBJ2-7, with a tentative D call TRBD2 (5 bases). V dropped 0 bases and J dropped 2 bases, with 9 bases sitting between them. The CDR3 covers 14 residues. Germline CDR1 reads SGHDT; CDR2 reads YYEEEE. This CDR3 is CASSLAGYPYEQYF. The CDR3 DNA sequence: TGTGCCAGCAGCTTGGCGGGGTACCCCTACGAGCAGTACTTC.

In its sample, this clone was seen once. The sample carries other DNA sequences with the same CDR3. The chain has TRBV5-1 and TRBJ2-7; a possible D gene is TRBD1 (6 bases). The V and J ends lost 1 base and 4 bases respectively, with 12 bases between them. The CDR3 consists of 14 residues. Germline loops: CDR1 SGHRS, CDR2 YFSETQ. The CDR3 nucleotides read TGCGCCAGCAGCTTGCTCGTAGGGGGATACGAGCAGTACTTC. Protein sequence: CASSLLVGGYEQYF.